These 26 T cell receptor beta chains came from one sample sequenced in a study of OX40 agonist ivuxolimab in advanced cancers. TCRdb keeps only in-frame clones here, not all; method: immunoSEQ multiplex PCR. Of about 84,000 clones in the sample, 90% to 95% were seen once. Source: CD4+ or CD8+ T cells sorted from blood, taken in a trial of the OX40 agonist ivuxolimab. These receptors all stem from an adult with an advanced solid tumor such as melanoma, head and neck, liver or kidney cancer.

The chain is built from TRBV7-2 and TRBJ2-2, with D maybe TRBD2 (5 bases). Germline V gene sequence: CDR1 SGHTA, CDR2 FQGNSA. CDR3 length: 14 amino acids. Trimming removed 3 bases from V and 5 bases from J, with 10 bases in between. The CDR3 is CASSFGGLTGELFF. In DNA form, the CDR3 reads TGTGCCAGCAGCTTTGGAGGTTTGACCGGGGAGCTGTTTTTT.

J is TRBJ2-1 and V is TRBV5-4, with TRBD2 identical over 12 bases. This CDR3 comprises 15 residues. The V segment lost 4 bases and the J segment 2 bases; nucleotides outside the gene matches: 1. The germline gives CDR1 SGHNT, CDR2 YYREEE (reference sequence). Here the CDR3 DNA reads TGTGCCAGCAGCCTAGCGGGGGGGGCCTACAATGAGCAGTTCTTC. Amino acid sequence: CASSLAGGAYNEQFF.

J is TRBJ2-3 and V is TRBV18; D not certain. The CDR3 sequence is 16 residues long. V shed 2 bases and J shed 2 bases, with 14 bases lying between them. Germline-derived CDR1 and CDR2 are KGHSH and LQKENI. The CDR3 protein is CASSPSVATTTDTQYF. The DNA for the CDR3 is TGTGCCAGCTCACCATCCGTCGCGACCACCACAGATACGCAGTATTTT. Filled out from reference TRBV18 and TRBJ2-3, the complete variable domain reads NAGVMQNPRHLVRRRGQEARLRCSPMKGHSHVYWYRQLPEEGLKFMVYLQKENIIDESGMPKERFSAEFPKEGPSILRIQQVVRGDSAAYFCASSPSVATTTDTQYFGPGTRLTVL.

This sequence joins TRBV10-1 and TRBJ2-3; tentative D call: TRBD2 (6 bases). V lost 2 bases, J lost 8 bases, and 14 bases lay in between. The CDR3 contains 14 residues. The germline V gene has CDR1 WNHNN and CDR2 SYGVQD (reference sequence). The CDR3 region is CASSEGEVGGTQYF. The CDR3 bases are TGCGCCAGCAGTGAGGGGGAAGTCGGGGGTACGCAGTATTTT.

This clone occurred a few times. CDR3 DNA: TGTGCCTGGAGTGTATCCGGGACAGGGATAGGAAACACCATATATTTT. Its protein is CAWSVSGTGIGNTIYF. The chain joins TRBV30 to TRBJ1-3, with 9 bases fitting TRBD1. This CDR3 comprises 16 residues. The germline CDR1 and CDR2 sequences are GTSNPN and SVGIG (reference sequence). V gave up 0 bases and J gave up 4 bases; unmatched junction bases: 7.

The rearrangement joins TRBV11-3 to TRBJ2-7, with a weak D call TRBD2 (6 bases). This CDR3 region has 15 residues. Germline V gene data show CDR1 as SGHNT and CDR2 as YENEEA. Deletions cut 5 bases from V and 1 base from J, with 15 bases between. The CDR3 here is CASSPVGLASYEQYF. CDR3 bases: TGTGCCAGCAGCCCAGTGGGACTGGCTTCCTACGAGCAGTACTTC.

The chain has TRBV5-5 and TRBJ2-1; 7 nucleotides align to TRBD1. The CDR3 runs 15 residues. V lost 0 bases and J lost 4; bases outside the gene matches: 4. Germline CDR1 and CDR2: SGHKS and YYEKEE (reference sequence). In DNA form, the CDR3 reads TGTGCCAGCAGCTTGGGGCAGGGGGTGTACAATGAGCAGTTCTTC. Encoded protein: CASSLGQGVYNEQFF.

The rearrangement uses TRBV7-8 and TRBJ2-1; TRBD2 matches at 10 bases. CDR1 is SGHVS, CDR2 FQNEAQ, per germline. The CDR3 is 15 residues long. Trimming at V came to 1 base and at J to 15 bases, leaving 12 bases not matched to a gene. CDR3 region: CASSLGLASGSTTFF. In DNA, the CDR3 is TGTGCCAGCAGCTTAGGGTTGGCTAGCGGGAGTACGACGTTCTTC.

In nucleotides, the CDR3 is TGTGCCTGGAATCACCGGACAGAGAATGAAAAACTGTTTTTT. Translating it yields CAWNHRTENEKLFF. The chain is built from TRBV30 and TRBJ1-4; perhaps TRBD1 as D (6 bases). The V end was cut by 4 bases, the J end by 5 bases, with 14 bases between. The germline gives CDR1 GTSNPN, CDR2 SVGIG (reference sequence). The CDR3 spans 14 residues.

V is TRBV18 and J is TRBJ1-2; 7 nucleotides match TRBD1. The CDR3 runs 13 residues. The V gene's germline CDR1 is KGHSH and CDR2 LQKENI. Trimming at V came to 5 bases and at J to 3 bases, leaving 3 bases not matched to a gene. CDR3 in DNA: TGTGCCAGCTCAGGGGGACAGTACTATGGCTACACCTTC. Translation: CASSGGQYYGYTF.

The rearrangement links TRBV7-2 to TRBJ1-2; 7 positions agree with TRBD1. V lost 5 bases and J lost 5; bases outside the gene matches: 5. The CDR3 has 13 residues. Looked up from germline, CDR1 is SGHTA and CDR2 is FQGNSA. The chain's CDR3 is CASSHPGGYGYTF. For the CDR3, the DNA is TGTGCCAGCAGCCACCCAGGGGGTTATGGCTACACCTTC.

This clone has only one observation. Here the CDR3 DNA reads TGCGCCAGCAGCTCGGGACAGGATCAAGAAAAACTGTTTTTT. Translated, it gives CASSSGQDQEKLFF. The chain carries TRBV5-1 and TRBJ1-4, with 8 nucleotides matching TRBD1. CDR1 SGHRS and CDR2 YFSETQ come from the germline V gene. Trimming took 3 bases from V and 8 from J; bases not matched to a gene: 6. This CDR3 contains 14 residues.

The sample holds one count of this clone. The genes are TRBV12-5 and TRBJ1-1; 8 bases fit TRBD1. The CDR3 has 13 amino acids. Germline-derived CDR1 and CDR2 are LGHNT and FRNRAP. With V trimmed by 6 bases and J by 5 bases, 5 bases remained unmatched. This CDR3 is CASGSGQGTEAFF. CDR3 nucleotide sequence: TGTGCTAGTGGATCCGGACAGGGTACTGAAGCTTTCTTT. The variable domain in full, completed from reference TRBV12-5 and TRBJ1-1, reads DARVTQTPRHKVTEMGQEVTMRCQPILGHNTVFWYRQTMMQGLELLAYFRNRAPLDDSGMPKDRFSAEMPDATLATLKIQPSEPRDSAVYFCASGSGQGTEAFFGQGTRLTVV.

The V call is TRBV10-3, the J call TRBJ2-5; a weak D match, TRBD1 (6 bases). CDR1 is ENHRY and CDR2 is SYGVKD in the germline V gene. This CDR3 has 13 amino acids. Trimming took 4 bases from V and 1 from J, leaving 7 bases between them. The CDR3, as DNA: TGTGCCATCAGTGTGGACAGCCAAGAGACCCAGTACTTC. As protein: CAISVDSQETQYF.

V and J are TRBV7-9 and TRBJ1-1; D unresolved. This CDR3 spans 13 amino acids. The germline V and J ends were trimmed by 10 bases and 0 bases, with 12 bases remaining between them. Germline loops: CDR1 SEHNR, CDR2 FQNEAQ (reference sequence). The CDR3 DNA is TGTGCCACCCGAGTGTCAATGAACACTGAAGCTTTCTTT. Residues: CATRVSMNTEAFF.

The CDR3 here is CASSFGGLGGMNTEAFF. The CDR3 DNA reads TGTGCCAGCAGCTTCGGGGGCCTAGGGGGCATGAACACTGAAGCTTTCTTT. This chain uses TRBV5-4 with TRBJ1-1; 7 bases agree with TRBD1. Germline trimming cut 2 bases from V and 0 bases from J; bases unmatched to any gene: 10. The CDR3 consists of 17 residues. Germline V gives CDR1 SGHNT, CDR2 YYREEE (reference sequence).

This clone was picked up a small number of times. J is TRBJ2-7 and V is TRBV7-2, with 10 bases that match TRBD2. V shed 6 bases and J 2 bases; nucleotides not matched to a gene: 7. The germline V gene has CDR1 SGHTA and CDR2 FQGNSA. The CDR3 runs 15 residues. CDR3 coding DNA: TGTGCCAGCAGGGAGACTAGCGGGTCCCCCTACGAGCAGTACTTC. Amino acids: CASRETSGSPYEQYF.

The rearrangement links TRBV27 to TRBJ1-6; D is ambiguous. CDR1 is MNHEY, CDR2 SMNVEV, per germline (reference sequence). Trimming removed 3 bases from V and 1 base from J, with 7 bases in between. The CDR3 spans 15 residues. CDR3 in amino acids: CASSFWASYNSPLHF. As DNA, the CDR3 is TGTGCCAGCAGTTTCTGGGCATCCTATAATTCACCCCTCCACTTT.

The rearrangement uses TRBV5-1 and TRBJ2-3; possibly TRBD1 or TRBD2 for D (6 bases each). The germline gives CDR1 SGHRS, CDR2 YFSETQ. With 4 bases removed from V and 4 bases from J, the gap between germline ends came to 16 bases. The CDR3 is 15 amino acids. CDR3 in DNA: TGCGCCAGCAGCCTGGGGGGCGCGATTTCAGATACGCAGTATTTT. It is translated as CASSLGGAISDTQYF.

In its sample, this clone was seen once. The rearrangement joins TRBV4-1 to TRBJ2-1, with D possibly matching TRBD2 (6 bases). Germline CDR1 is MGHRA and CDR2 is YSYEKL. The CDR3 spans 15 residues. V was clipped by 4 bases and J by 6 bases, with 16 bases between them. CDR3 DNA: TGCGCCAGCAGCCGCGGGACTCAGACTTTCAATGAGCAGTTCTTC. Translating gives CASSRGTQTFNEQFF.

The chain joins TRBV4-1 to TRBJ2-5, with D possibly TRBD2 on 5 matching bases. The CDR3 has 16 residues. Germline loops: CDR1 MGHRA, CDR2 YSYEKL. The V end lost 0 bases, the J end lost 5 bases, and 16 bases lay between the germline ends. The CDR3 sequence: CASSQDELAPSETQYF. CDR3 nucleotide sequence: TGCGCCAGCAGCCAAGATGAGCTAGCACCCAGTGAGACCCAGTACTTC.

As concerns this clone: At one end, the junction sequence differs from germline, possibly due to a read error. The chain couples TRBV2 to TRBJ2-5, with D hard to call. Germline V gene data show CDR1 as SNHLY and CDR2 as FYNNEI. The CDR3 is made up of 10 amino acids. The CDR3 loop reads CASREETQYF. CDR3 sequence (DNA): TGTGCCAGCAGGGAAGAGACCCAGTACTTC.

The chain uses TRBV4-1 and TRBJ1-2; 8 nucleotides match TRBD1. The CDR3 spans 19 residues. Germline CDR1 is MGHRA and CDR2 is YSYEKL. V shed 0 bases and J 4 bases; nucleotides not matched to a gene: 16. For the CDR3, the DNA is TGCGCCAGCAGCCAAGATCACCGGGACAGGATCGGACTCGGCTATGGCTACACCTTC. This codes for CASSQDHRDRIGLGYGYTF.

The CDR3 spells CASSALLLDTQYF. CDR3 nucleotides: TGTGCCAGCAGCGCCCTTTTATTAGATACGCAGTATTTT. The chain employs TRBV6-1 and TRBJ2-3; D gene ambiguous. The ends were cut back, 6 bases at V and 5 bases at J, with 12 bases in the middle. Germline CDR1 MNHNS, CDR2 SASEGT. The CDR3 spans 13 residues.

CDR3: CASSQIPGQDLTGELFF. CDR3 DNA sequence: TGTGCCAGTAGTCAAATCCCTGGGCAGGACCTCACCGGGGAGCTGTTTTTT. The rearrangement uses TRBV19 and TRBJ2-2; D gene ambiguous. CDR1 and CDR2 from the germline V gene are LNHDA and SQIVND (reference sequence). This CDR3 contains 17 residues. With 5 bases removed from V and 4 bases from J, the gap between germline ends came to 20 bases.

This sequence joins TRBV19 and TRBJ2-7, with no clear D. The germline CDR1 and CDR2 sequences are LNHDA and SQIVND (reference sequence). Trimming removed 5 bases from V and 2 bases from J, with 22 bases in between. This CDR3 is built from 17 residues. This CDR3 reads CASSPTLRQGLTYEQYF. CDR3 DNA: TGTGCCAGTAGTCCGACCCTACGACAAGGGTTGACCTACGAGCAGTACTTC.